This T cell receptor (beta chain) was retrieved from a study of neoadjuvant anti-PD-1 for oral cavity cancer. In the study overall: Patients mostly received three to four biweekly nivolumab doses at 3 mg/kg before surgery.

This table comes from immunoSEQ multiplex PCR, and its TCRdb copy is limited to in-frame clones, with some not included. The sample includes tens of thousands of clones, about 36% of them seen just once. Comments on this clone: Antigen: not known.

The germline V gene has CDR1 SGHTA and CDR2 FQGTGA. Deletions cut 8 bases from V and 4 bases from J, with 18 bases between. The CDR3 spans 15 residues. The time point was: after neoadjuvant nivolumab, at surgical resection. The study's findings and limits: Higher pretreatment blood Treg/Th17 ratios correlated with higher pretreatment blood and lower post-treatment tumor TCRbeta clonality. TCR analyses covered only three patients per response group.

This sequence joins TRBV7-3 and TRBJ2-1, with D possibly being TRBD2 (5 bases). The source was tumor tissue, collected after nivolumab (anti-PD-1) treatment. This TCR came from a person between 35 and 79 years old with oral cavity squamous cell carcinoma. The CDR3: CASGLLTRFYNEQFF. In DNA form, the CDR3 reads TGTGCCAGCGGACTTCTCACCCGGTTTTACAATGAGCAGTTCTTC. Drawing the rest from reference TRBV7-3 and TRBJ2-1, the complete variable domain is GAGVSQTPSNKVTEKGKYVELRCDPISGHTALYWYRQSLGQGPEFLIYFQGTGAADDSGLPNDRFFAVRPEGSVSTLKIQRTERGDSAVYLCASGLLTRFYNEQFFGPGTRLTVL.